The clone carrying this TCR beta chain was observed a few times. The antigen is not known. This sample was included in a study of identical twins. General study results and limits: Researchers reported excess low generation probability among twin-shared out-of-frame alpha sequences. Beta clonotypes that were abundant in cord blood contained fewer insertions, a pattern absent from memory repertoires. Its conclusions, products of cross-sectional statistical analysis, did not come from following the same donors.

TCRdb redid the calling of the 5' RACE reads with MiXCR, one entry per CDR3 protein. The table has around 370,000 distinct CDR3 sequences, 9% seen once. V trimming: 6 bases; J trimming: 6 bases; junction bases outside the gene matches: 6. Germline CDR1 and CDR2: MNHEY and SVGEGT. The CDR3 covers 14 residues. This clonotype originated in a woman aged 50 to 60 in good health. V and J are TRBV6-2 or TRBV6-3 and TRBJ2-2; TRBD1 matches 8 bases. The sample consisted of naive T cells sorted from blood. In nucleotides, the CDR3 is TGTGCCAGCAGGCATTCAGGGGGCCCCGGGGAGCTGTTTTTT. Translating it yields CASRHSGGPGELFF.